This TCR beta chain comes out of a study of blood T cell repertoires in COVID-19. Libraries were prepared by immunoSEQ multiplex PCR; TCRdb keeps only in-frame clonotypes and omits some of them. The sample lists over 90,000 clones, about nine tenths occurring once. This clone has more than one count but fewer than ten. The TCR comes from a woman aged 45 to 65 with COVID-19, enrolled during active disease. Material: peripheral blood.

In DNA form, the CDR3 reads TGTGCCAGCAGTTGGGACAGTGCGAACACTGAAGCTTTCTTT. The encoded protein is CASSWDSANTEAFF. The chain is built from TRBV6-5 and TRBJ1-1, with 7 bases matching TRBD1. Losses at the gene ends were 4 bases for V and 1 base for J; bases not matched to a gene: 3. Germline-derived CDR1 and CDR2 are MNHEY and SVGAGI. This CDR3 is built from 14 residues.